This T cell receptor beta chain was identified during a study of metastatic and nonmetastatic thyroid tumors. Background on the study: Where malignant and benign thyroid patients were concerned, repertoires were compared across blood and tumor or nodule tissue.

In the original analysis: To classify distant metastasis in papillary thyroid cancer, a model was built from CDR3 differences across clinicopathological groups. Using MiXCR, TCRdb reanalyzed the PCR reads. None of the V and J calls come from the authors' own analysis; TCRdb made them. The sample shows 43,000 or so clones, 16% of them seen only once. Germline CDR1 and CDR2: MNHNS and SASEGT. The CDR3 length is 15 residues. All patients were untreated before thyroid surgery. This clone was observed at least ten times. One junction end does not reproduce the germline sequence, and a read error may be involved. Other DNA sequences in this specimen translate into the identical CDR3.

Sequences were obtained from blood. V is TRBV6-1 and J is TRBJ2-7, with 8 bases identical to TRBD1. This receptor was identified in a female donor with papillary thyroid cancer or a benign thyroid nodule (not recorded which). Some clones in this sample may be carry-over from other donors' samples. This chain's CDR3 is CASSASGTGAWEQYF. The CDR3 nucleotides are TGTGCCAGTAGTGCCTCCGGGACAGGAGCCTGGGAGCAGTACTTC.